The sample holds a few counts of the clone carrying this T cell receptor beta chain. Its specificity is unknown. Points from the study as a whole: Tumor memory CD4+ T cell TCR gene usage was found to cluster with blood and lymph node memory CD4+ cells and with lymph node naive CD4+ cells. Greatest tumor Treg TCR overlap was with tumor naive CD4+ cells.

After constant-region reverse-primer amplification, full-length variable regions underwent semi-nested PCR with Nested Universal Primer A. From the 5' RACE reads, TCRdb called clonotypes with MiXCR, one entry per CDR3 protein. The sample consists of tens of thousands of distinct CDR3 sequences, roughly 18% of them appearing once. The V gene's germline CDR1 is DFQATT and CDR2 SNEGSKA (reference sequence). The V end lost 3 bases, the J end lost 3 bases, and 15 bases lay between the germline ends. The CDR3 runs 15 residues. The material sequenced was naive CD4+ T cells sorted from blood. Documented subset: naive CD4+ T cells, CD4+CD45RA+CD25-. The J gene is TRBJ1-3, the V gene TRBV20-1, with D possibly matching TRBD1 (6 bases). The sequence came from a female donor with breast cancer. Here the CDR3 DNA reads TGCAGTGCTAGCGACCCTCGGACAGATGGAAACACCATATATTTT. Its protein product is CSASDPRTDGNTIYF.